This T cell receptor (beta chain) comes out of a study of T-cell memory formation after mild COVID-19. Study results and limitations: Several responding clones turned up in pre-infection memory, indicating that cross-reactive memory may have taken part.

Constant-segment primers and 5'RACE yielded cDNA libraries for TCR alpha and TCR beta, each carrying sample barcodes and UMIs. Each CDR3 protein is one row after TCRdb ran MiXCR on the 5' RACE reads. The sample holds 190,000 or so distinct CDR3 sequences; roughly a fifth are singletons and the top ten take under 30%. V dropped 0 bases and J dropped 6 bases, with 12 bases sitting between them. This CDR3 is 14 amino acids long. Germline V CDR1 and CDR2: SGHVS, FNYEAQ. This clonotype has more than one count but fewer than ten. Its antigen is unidentified. V and J are TRBV7-6 and TRBJ2-7, with D tentatively TRBD2 (5 bases). The sample was PBMCs or a T cell subset sorted from them (not recorded which). The sequence derives from an adult woman who had mild COVID-19 (a few samples of this study predate the infection). Cell type and time point are not known. In nucleotides, the CDR3 is TGTGCCAGCAGCTTAGCGCCTAGCACCTCCGAGCAGTACTTC. It codes for CASSLAPSTSEQYF.